What follows is one T cell receptor beta chain and its context. Its cognate antigen has yet to be identified. Base quality data are lacking; no much larger clone is found one base away. Each collaborating institution followed its own protocols to collect whole blood in K2EDTA tubes. For TCRbeta analysis, collaborator samples were shipped as frozen whole blood, as isolated PBMCs, or as DNA extracted from either sample type. The source of the sample is a study of blood T cell repertoires in COVID-19 (TCRdb year 2020). Notes on the research overall: Samples from collaborators originated in the United States, Italy and Spain and spanned both the acute and convalescent phases of COVID-19. Deeply sampled blood TCRbeta repertoires from subjects exposed to, actively infected with, or recovered from COVID-19 were included in the dataset. Where HLA class I and class II types were available, the types were taken from metadata supplied by the sample provider, not from assay-based typing. Samples were obtained from the ongoing ImmuneRACE study (first 160 participants) and from approximately 1,200 subjects provided by 6 global collaborators. The repertoires were made available in a free public database intended to serve as a resource for research on the immune response to SARS-CoV-2. A de-identified subject ID, COVID-19 status, age in years and sex were almost always included in the sample metadata. The prospective study material was composed of cDNA or gDNA derived from T cells, B-cell-depleted T cells, or PBMCs. The paper as a whole reports these results and caveats: How much clinical and demographic metadata was included differed by source and by participant, and the metadata was provided uncurated.

According to the germline V gene (reference sequence), CDR1 reads MNHEY and CDR2 reads SMNVEV. Germline trimming amounts to 2 bases on V and 2 bases on J, with 0 as the count of junction bases outside the gene matches. The CDR3 spans 15 residues, from the cysteine through the phenylalanine. The DNA shown is the 45-base CDR3, in frame from base 1. TCRbeta CDR3 regions were amplified from genomic DNA using the immunoSEQ Assay, a bias-controlled multiplex PCR. The authors' analysis ran thus. The number of nucleated cells in each sample was estimated by amplification of reference gene primers within the assay. Sequence reads were collapsed and filtered to measure the absolute abundance of every unique TCRbeta CDR3 rearrangement. Productive Simpson clonality was computed per sample as the square root of Simpson's diversity index over productive rearrangements. What TCRdb holds here is the immuneACCESS table cut down to in-frame rearrangements. Part of the clones is not present; checked against another copy, under half of the missing clones reflect an unresolved V gene, and the others are unexplained. V and J calls and clone size follow that table, whereas D and trimming were derived from the DNA. The sample table contains some 110,000 clones; only one count was recorded for roughly 84% of them. The top ten clonotypes cover approximately 1.5% of the sample.

Sequencing was carried out using peripheral blood. The rearrangement combines TRBV27 with TRBJ2-1; TRBD1 matches 10 bases in the middle. The receptor was derived from a man aged 35 to 55 with acute or convalescent COVID-19. The CDR3 in this case is CASSLGQGAYNEQFF. The DNA sequence is as follows: TGTGCCAGCAGTTTAGGACAGGGGGCCTACAATGAGCAGTTCTTC.